This T cell receptor (beta chain) was recorded in a study of preoperative IRX-2 immunotherapy in early breast cancer. The V and J ends lost 5 bases and 0 bases, in that order; junction bases with no gene match: 2. Germline CDR1 reads MNHGY; CDR2 reads SAAAGT. The CDR3 loop spans 14 amino acids. This sample's treatment: preoperative locoregional IRX-2 cytokine immunotherapy. Patients received preoperative, locoregional IRX-2 cytokine immunotherapy in a phase Ib study. The method was immunoSEQ multiplex PCR; TCRdb's version includes in-frame clones alone and lacks a portion of them. The sample shows 20,000 to 30,000 clones, just under 80% of them seen only once.

The rearrangement joins TRBV6-8 to TRBJ2-7, with 9 positions matching TRBD1. This clonotype was obtained from a human donor with breast cancer. Here the sequenced sample was lymph node tissue, taken before IRX-2 immunotherapy. Here the CDR3 DNA reads TGTGCCAGCAGTAGACAGGGGGACTCCTACGAGCAGTACTTC. Translation gives CASSRQGDSYEQYF.